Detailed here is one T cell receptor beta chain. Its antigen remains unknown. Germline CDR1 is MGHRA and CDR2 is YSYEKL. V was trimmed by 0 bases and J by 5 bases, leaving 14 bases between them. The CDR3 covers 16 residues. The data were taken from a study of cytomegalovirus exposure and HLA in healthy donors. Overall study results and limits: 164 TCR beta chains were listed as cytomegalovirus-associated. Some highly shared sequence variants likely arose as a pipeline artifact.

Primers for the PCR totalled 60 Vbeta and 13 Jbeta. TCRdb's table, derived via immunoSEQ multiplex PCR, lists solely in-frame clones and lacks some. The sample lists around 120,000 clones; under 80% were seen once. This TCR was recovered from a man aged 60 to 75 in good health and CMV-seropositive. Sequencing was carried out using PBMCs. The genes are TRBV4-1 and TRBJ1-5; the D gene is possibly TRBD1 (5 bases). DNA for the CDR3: TGCGCCAGCAGCCAAGATCGAGGAGGAGGGGATCAGCCCCAGCATTTT. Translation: CASSQDRGGGDQPQHF.